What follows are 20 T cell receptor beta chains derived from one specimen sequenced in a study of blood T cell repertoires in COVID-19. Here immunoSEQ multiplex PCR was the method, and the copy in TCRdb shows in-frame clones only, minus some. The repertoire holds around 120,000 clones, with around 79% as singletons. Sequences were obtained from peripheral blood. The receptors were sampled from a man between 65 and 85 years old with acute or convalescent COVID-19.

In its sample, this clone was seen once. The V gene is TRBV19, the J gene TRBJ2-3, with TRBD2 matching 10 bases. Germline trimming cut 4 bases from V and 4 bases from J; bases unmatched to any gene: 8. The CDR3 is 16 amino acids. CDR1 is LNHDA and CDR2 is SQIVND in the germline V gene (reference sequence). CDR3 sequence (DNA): TGTGCCAGTAGTAAACAGCGGGGGGGCGGGGCAGATACGCAGTATTTT. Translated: CASSKQRGGGADTQYF. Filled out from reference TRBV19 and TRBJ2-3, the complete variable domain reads DGGITQSPKYLFRKEGQNVTLSCEQNLNHDAMYWYRQDPGQGLRLIYYSQIVNDFQKGDIAEGYSVSREKKESFPLTVTSAQKNPTAFYLCASSKQRGGGADTQYFGPGTRLTVL.

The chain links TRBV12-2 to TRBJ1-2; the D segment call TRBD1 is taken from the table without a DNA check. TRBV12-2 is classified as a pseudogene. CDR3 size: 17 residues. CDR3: CASRLGAPGQGTEGYTF. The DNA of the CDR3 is TGTGCAAGTCGCTTAGGGGCGCCGGGACAGGGGACGGAAGGCTACACCTTC.

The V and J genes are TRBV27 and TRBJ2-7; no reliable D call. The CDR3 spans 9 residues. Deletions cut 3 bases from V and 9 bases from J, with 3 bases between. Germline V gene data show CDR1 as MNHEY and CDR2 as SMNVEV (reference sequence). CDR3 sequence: CASSFLQYF. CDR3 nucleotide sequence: TGTGCCAGCAGTTTCCTGCAGTACTTC.

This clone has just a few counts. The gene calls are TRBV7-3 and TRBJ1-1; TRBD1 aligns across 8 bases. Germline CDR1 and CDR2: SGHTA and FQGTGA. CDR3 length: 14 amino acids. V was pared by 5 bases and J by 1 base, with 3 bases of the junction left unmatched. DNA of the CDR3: TGTGCCAGCAGCATTGACAGGGGGAACACTGAAGCTTTCTTT. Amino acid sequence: CASSIDRGNTEAFF. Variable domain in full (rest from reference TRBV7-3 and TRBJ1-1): GAGVSQTPSNKVTEKGKYVELRCDPISGHTALYWYRQSLGQGPEFLIYFQGTGAADDSGLPNDRFFAVRPEGSVSTLKIQRTERGDSAVYLCASSIDRGNTEAFFGQGTRLTVV.

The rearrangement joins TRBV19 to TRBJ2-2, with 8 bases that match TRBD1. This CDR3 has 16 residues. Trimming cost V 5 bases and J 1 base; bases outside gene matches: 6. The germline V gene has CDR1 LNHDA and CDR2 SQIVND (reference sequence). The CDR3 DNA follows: TGTGCCAGTAGTCGTGACAGGGGCGGGAACACCGGGGAGCTGTTTTTT. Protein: CASSRDRGGNTGELFF.

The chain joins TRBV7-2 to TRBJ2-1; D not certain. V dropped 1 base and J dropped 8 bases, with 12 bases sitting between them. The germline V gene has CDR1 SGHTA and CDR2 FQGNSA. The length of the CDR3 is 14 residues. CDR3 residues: CASSLESRGDEQFF. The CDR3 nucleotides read TGTGCCAGCAGCTTAGAGTCTAGAGGCGATGAGCAGTTCTTC.

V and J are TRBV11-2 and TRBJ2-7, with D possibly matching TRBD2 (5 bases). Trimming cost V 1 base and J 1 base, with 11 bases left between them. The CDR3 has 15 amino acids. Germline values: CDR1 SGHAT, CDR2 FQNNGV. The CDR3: CASSLAAVTSYEQYF. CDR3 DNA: TGTGCCAGCAGCTTAGCAGCGGTTACTTCCTACGAGCAGTACTTC. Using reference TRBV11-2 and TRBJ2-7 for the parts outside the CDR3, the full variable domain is EAGVAQSPRYKIIEKRQSVAFWCNPISGHATLYWYQQILGQGPKLLIQFQNNGVVDDSQLPKDRFSAERLKGVDSTLKIQPAKLEDSAVYLCASSLAAVTSYEQYFGPGTRLTVT.

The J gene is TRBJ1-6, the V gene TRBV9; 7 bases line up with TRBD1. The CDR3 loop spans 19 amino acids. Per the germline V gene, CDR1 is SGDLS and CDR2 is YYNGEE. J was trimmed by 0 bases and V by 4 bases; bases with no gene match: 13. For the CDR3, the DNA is TGTGCCAGCAGCCACTCAAAGGGACAGCCGAGCTCCTATAATTCACCCCTCCACTTT. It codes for CASSHSKGQPSSYNSPLHF.

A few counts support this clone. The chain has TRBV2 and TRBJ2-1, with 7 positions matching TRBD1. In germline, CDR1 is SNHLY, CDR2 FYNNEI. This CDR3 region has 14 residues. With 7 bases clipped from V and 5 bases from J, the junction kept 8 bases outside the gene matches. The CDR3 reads CASKMTGWDNEQFF. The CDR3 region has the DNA TGTGCCAGCAAGATGACAGGGTGGGACAATGAGCAGTTCTTC.

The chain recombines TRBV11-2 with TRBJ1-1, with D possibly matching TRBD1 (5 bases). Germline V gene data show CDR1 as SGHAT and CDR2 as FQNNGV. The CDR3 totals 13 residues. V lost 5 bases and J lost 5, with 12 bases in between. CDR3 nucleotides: TGTGCCAGCAGCGCCGACAGAGCAACTGAAGCTTTCTTT. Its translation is CASSADRATEAFF.

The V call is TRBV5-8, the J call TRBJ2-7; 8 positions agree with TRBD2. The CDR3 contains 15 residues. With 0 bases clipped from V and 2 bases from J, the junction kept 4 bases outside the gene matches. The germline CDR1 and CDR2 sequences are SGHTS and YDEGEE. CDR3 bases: TGTGCCAGCAGCTTGGGAACTAGCGGTGCCTACGAGCAGTACTTC. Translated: CASSLGTSGAYEQYF.

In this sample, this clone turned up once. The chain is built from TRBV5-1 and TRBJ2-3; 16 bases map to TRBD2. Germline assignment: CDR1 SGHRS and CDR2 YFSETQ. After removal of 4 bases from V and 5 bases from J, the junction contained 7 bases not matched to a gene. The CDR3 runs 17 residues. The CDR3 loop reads CASSPGTSGGAVDTQYF. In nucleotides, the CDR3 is TGCGCCAGCAGCCCTGGGACTAGCGGGGGGGCGGTAGATACGCAGTATTTT. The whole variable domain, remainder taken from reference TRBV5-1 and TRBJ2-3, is KAGVTQTPRYLIKTRGQQVTLSCSPISGHRSVSWYQQTPGQGLQFLFEYFSETQRNKGNFPGRFSGRQFSNSRSEMNVSTLELGDSALYLCASSPGTSGGAVDTQYFGPGTRLTVL.

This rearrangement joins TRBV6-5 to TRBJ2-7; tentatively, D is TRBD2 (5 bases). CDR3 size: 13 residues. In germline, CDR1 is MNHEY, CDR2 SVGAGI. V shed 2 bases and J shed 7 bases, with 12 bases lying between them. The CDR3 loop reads CASSYPGRGEQYF. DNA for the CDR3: TGTGCCAGCAGTTACCCCGGCCGCGGGGAGCAGTACTTC.

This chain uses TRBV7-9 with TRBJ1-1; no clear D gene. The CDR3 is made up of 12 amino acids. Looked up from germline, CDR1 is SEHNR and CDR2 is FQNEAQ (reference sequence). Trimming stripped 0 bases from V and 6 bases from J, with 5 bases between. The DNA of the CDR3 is TGTGCCAGCAGCTTAGCGGAGGCTGAAGCTTTCTTT. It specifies CASSLAEAEAFF.

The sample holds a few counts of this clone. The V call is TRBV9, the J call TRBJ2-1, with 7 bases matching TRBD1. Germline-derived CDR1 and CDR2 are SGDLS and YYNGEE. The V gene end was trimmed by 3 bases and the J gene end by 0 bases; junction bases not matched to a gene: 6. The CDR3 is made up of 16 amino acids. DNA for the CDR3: TGTGCCAGCAGCGACAGGGGAATAAGCTCCTACAATGAGCAGTTCTTC. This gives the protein CASSDRGISSYNEQFF.

CDR3 sequence: CAIRDSGNTIYF. The CDR3 DNA sequence: TGTGCCATCCGGGACTCTGGAAACACCATATATTTT. The genes are TRBV10-3 and TRBJ1-3; no clear D gene. Trimming cost V 8 bases and J 0 bases, with 5 bases left between them. The V gene's germline CDR1 is ENHRY and CDR2 SYGVKD. The CDR3 is 12 amino acids.

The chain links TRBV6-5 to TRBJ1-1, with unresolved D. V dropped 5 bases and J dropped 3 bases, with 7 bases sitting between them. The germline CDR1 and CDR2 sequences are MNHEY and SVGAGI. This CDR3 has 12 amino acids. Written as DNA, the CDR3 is TGTGCCAGCAGTCGACTTGACACTGAAGCTTTCTTT. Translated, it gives CASSRLDTEAFF.

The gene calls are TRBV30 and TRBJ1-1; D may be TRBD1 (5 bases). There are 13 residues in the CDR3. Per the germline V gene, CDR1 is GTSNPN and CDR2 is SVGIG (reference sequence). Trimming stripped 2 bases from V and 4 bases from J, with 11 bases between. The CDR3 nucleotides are TGTGCCTGGAGTAGGGGTTGGGGCACTGAAGCTTTCTTT. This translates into CAWSRGWGTEAFF.

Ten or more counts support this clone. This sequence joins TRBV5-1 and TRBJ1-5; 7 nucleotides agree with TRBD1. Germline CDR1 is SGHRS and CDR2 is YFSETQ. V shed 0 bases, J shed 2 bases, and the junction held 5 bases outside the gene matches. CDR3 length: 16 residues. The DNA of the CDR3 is TGCGCCAGCAGCTTGGGGAGGACAGGATGCAATCAGCCCCAGCATTTT. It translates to CASSLGRTGCNQPQHF.

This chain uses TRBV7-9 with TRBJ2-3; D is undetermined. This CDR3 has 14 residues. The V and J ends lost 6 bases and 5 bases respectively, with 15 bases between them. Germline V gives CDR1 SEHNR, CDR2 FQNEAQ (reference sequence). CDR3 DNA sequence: TGTGCCAGCAGACCCACTAACCCGGGAGATACGCAGTATTTT. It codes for CASRPTNPGDTQYF.